This T cell receptor beta chain was sequenced in a study of T-cell reconstitution after alpha-beta-depleted transplantation in children. The length of the CDR3 is 14 residues. CDR1 is SGDLS, CDR2 YYNGEE, per germline. After removal of 3 bases from V and 6 bases from J, the junction contained 5 bases not matched to a gene. The TCRbeta library incorporated unique molecular identifiers. TCRdb reprocessed the PCR reads via MiXCR and lists one record per CDR3 protein. This sample has just over 350,000 distinct CDR3 sequences, with 13% found just once. The chain uses TRBV9 and TRBJ1-2; 10 positions match TRBD1. The clonotype comes from a human donor who donated a stem cell graft to a child with Fanconi anemia. The source was PBMCs, collected from the stem cell graft. In DNA form, the CDR3 reads TGTGCCAGCAGCGCAACAGGGACAGGGGATGGCTACACCTTC. The encoded protein is CASSATGTGDGYTF.